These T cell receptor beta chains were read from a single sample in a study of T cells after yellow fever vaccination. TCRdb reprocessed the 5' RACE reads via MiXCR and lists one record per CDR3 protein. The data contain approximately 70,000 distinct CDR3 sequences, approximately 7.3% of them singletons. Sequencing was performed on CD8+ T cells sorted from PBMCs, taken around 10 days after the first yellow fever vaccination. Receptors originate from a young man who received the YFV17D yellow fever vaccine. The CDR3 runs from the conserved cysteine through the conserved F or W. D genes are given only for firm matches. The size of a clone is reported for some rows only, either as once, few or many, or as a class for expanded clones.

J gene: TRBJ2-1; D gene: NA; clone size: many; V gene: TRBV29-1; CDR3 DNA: TGCAGCGTTGAAGATGTTTTGTCCAATGAGCAGTTCTTC; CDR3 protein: CSVEDVLSNEQFF
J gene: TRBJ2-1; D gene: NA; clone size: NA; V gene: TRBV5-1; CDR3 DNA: TGCGCCAGCAGGACCACACCAGGGTTCAATGAGCAGTTCTTC; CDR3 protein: CASRTTPGFNEQFF
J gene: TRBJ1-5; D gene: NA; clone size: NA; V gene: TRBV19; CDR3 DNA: TGTGCCAGTAGTCCCGATTCGGGAAGCAATCAGCCCCAGCATTTT; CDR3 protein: CASSPDSGSNQPQHF
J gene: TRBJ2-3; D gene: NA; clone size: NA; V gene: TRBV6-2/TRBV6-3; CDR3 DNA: TGTGCCAGCAGTTTAATTCGGACAGATACGCAGTATTTT; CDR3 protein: CASSLIRTDTQYF
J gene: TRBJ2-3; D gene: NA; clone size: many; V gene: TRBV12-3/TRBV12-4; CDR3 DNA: TGTGCCAGCAGTCTCTCGTCAGATACGCAGTATTTT; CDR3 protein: CASSLSSDTQYF
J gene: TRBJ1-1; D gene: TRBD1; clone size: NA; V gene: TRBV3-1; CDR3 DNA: TGTGCCAGCAGCCTTATCGACAGGGGGTACACTGAAGCTTTCTTT; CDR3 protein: CASSLIDRGYTEAFF
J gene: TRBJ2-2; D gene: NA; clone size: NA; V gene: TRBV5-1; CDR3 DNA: TGCGCCAGTACCGGGACGGATGACACCGGGGAGCTGTTTTTT; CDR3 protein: CASTGTDDTGELFF
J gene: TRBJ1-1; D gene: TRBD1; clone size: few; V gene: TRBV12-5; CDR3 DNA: TGTGCTAGTGGTTTGTTTACGGGACAGGAAGGTCCTGAAGCTTTCTTT; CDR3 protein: CASGLFTGQEGPEAFF
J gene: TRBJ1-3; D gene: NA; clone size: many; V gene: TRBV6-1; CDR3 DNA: TGTGCCGGGAGTGCAGGGCCTGGAAACACCATATATTTT; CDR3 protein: CAGSAGPGNTIYF
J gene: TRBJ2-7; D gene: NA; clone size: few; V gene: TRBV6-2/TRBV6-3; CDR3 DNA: TGTGCCAGCGGGTCTTTTTACGAGCAGTACTTC; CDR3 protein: CASGSFYEQYF
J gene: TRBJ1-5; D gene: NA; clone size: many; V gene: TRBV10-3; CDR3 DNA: TGTGCCATCAGTGAGAAAGAAGGGGAAAACAATCAGCCCCAGCATTTT; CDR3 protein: CAISEKEGENNQPQHF
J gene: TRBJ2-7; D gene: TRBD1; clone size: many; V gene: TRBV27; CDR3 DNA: TGTGCCAGCAGTTTTCCGGGACAGGGGGCCCACGAGCAGTACTTC; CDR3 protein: CASSFPGQGAHEQYF
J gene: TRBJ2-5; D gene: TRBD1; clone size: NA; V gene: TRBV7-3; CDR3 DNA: TGTGCCAGCAGCTCGACAGGGGGCGACGAGACCCAGTACTTC; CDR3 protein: CASSSTGGDETQYF
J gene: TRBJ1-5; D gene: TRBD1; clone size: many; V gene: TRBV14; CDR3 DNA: TGTGCCAGCAGGATCGGACAGGCCAACGGGCCCCAGCATTTT; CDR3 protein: CASRIGQANGPQHF
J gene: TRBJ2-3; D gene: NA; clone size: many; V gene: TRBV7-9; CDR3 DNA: TGTGCCAGCAGCTTAGAGCGAGATACGCAGTATTTT; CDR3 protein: CASSLERDTQYF
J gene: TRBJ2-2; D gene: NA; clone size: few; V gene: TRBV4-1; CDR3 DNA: TGCGCCAGCACCTATACCCCGGACTCACCCACCGGGGAGCTGTTTTTT; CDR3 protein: CASTYTPDSPTGELFF